This section outlines one T cell receptor beta chain sequence together with its context. Distinct nucleotide sequences in the sample also encode this CDR3. These data come from a study of shared clonotypes between healthy human individuals. Sequenced by immunoSEQ multiplex PCR; TCRdb stores in-frame clones only, minus some. In the table there are 1.6 million or so clones, approximately 97% of which are singletons. Trimming shortened V by 6 bases and J by 7 bases, and 10 bases separated the two germline ends. This CDR3 is built from 11 residues. Germline V gives CDR1 MNHEY, CDR2 SMNVEV (reference sequence).

The TCR comes from a man aged 30 to 39 in good health. The sample comprised naive CD4+ T cells sorted from blood. Subset: CD45RA+ positively selected. V gene TRBV27 combines with J gene TRBJ2-7; the D gene is possibly TRBD2 (5 bases). In DNA, the CDR3 is TGTGCCAGCAGCCGAGGAGGTGAGCAGTACTTC. Its protein product is CASSRGGEQYF.